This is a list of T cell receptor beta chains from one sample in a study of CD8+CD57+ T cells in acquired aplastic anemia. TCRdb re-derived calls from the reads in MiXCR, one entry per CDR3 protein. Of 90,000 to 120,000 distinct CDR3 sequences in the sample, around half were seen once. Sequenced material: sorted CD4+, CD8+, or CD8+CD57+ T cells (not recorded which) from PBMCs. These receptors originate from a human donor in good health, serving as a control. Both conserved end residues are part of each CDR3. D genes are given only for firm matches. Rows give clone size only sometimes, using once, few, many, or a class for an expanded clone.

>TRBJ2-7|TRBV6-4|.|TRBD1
CASSDSRAGGEQYF
TGTGCCAGCAGTGACTCCAGGGCAGGGGGAGAGCAGTACTTC
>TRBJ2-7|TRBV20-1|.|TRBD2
CSAREERGGDTGEQYF
TGCAGTGCTAGAGAGGAGCGGGGGGGAGACACCGGGGAGCAGTACTTC
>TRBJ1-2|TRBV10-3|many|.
CAVMDGDYFMGYTF
TGTGCCGTTATGGACGGGGACTACTTTATGGGCTACACCTTC
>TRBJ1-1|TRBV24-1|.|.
CATSDPPGAMNTEAFF
TGTGCCACCAGTGATCCTCCAGGGGCGATGAACACTGAAGCTTTCTTT
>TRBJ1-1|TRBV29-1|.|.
CSVERARGNTEAFF
TGCAGCGTTGAACGGGCGCGAGGGAACACTGAAGCTTTCTTT
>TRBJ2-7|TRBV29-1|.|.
CSVVTSGYEQYF
TGCAGCGTTGTTACGTCTGGGTACGAGCAGTACTTC
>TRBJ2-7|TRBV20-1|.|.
CSAYAGRESSYEQYF
TGCAGTGCCTATGCAGGCAGGGAGAGCTCCTACGAGCAGTACTTC
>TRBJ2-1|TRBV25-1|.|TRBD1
CASSGGDRGTYNEQFF
TGTGCCAGCAGTGGGGGGGACAGGGGAACATACAATGAGCAGTTCTTC
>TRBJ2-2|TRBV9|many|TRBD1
CASVPPDRVVPGELFF
TGTGCCAGCGTCCCCCCGGACAGGGTTGTTCCCGGGGAGCTGTTTTTT
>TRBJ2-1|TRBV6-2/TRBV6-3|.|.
CASSYSTSGRGNCNEQFF
TGTGCCAGCAGTTACTCTACCAGCGGTCGGGGTAACTGCAATGAGCAGTTCTTC
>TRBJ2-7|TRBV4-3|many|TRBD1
CASSQTGTGYYEQYF
TGCGCCAGCAGCCAAACCGGGACAGGGTACTACGAGCAGTACTTC
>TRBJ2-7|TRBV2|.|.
CASSGGFAYEQYF
TGTGCCAGCAGCGGCGGGTTCGCCTACGAGCAGTACTTC
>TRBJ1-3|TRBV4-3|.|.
CACSQDPGSGNTIYF
TGCGCCTGCAGCCAAGATCCAGGGTCTGGAAACACCATATATTTT
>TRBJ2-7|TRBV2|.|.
CASMNWVQREQYF
TGTGCCAGTATGAATTGGGTGCAAAGGGAGCAGTACTTC
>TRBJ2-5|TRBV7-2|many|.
CASSFPAGGGVLQETQYF
TGTGCCAGCAGCTTCCCGGCTGGCGGGGGCGTCCTCCAGGAGACCCAGTACTTC
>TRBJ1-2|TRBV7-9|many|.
CASSLSEAAQVEGYTF
TGTGCCAGCAGCTTATCTGAGGCCGCCCAGGTAGAAGGCTACACCTTC
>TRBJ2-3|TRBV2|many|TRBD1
CASRGGTGGTDTQYF
TGTGCCAGCAGAGGTGGGACAGGCGGAACAGATACGCAGTATTTT
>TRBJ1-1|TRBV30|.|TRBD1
CAWDQQGWAEAFF
TGTGCCTGGGATCAACAGGGGTGGGCTGAAGCTTTCTTT
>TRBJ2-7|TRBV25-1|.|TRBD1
CASSATDRSSYEQYF
TGTGCCAGCAGTGCTACGGACAGGAGCTCCTACGAGCAGTACTTC
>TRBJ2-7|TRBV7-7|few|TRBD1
CASSSNYRGHEQYF
TGTGCCAGCAGCTCCAACTACAGGGGTCACGAGCAGTACTTC
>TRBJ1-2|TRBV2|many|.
CASRWTDDTNYGYTF
TGTGCCAGCAGGTGGACGGACGATACTAACTATGGCTACACCTTC
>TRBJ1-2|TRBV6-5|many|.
CASSYSPQSGHGYTF
TGTGCCAGCAGTTACTCACCTCAGTCAGGGCATGGCTACACCTTC
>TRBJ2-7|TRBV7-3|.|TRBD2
CASSRTGTSLLYERYF
TGTGCCAGCAGCCGCACCGGGACTAGCCTTCTCTACGAGCGGTACTTC
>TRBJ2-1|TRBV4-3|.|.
CASSQVDLISYNEQFF
TGCGCCAGCAGCCAAGTTGATCTTATCTCCTACAATGAGCAGTTCTTC
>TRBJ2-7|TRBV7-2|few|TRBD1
CASSQPGQFYEQYF
TGTGCCAGCAGCCAACCGGGACAGTTCTACGAGCAGTACTTC
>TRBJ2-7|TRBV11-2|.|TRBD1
CASSLGRRGRSYEQYF
TGTGCCAGCAGCTTAGGTCGCAGGGGGCGTTCCTACGAGCAGTACTTC
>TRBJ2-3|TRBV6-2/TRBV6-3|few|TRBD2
CASSYPGLAGDTDTQYF
TGTGCCAGCAGTTACCCAGGACTAGCGGGGGACACAGATACGCAGTATTTT
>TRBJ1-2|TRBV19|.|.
CASSIDRNYGYTF
TGTGCCAGTAGTATAGATCGGAACTATGGCTACACCTTC
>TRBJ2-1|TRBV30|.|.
CAWSGDSVSYEQFF
TGTGCCTGGAGCGGGGATTCAGTTTCCTACGAGCAGTTCTTC
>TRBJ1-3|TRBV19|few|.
CASRGNTIYF
TGTGCCAGTCGTGGAAACACCATATATTTT
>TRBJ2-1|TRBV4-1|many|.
CASSTSHGNEQFF
TGCGCCAGCAGCACATCCCACGGAAATGAGCAGTTCTTC
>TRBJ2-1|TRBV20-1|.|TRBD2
CSARDGGEQSSSYNEQFF
TGCAGTGCTAGAGATGGGGGGGAACAGTCGAGCTCCTACAATGAGCAGTTCTTC
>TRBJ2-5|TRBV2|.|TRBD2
CATSDFSAGQETQYF
TGTGCCACCAGTGATTTCTCAGCGGGGCAAGAGACCCAGTACTTC
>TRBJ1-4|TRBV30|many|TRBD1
CAWSWGDRQLFF
TGTGCCTGGAGCTGGGGGGACAGGCAACTGTTTTTT
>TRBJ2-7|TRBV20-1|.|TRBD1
CSGGTGGYEQYF
TGCAGCGGCGGGACAGGGGGCTACGAGCAGTACTTC
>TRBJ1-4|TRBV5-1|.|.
CASSLGGVANEKLFF
TGCGCCAGCAGCTTGGGGGGGGTAGCTAATGAAAAACTGTTTTTT
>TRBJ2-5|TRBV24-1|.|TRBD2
CATSDGDYETQYF
TGTGCCACCAGTGATGGGGACTATGAGACCCAGTACTTC
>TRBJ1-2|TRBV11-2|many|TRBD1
CASSSPNRGQGYGYTF
TGTGCCAGCAGCTCTCCTAACAGGGGGCAAGGCTATGGCTACACCTTC
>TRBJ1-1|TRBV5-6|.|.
CASSLTTGSAEAFF
TGTGCCAGCAGCTTAACTACGGGAAGCGCTGAAGCTTTCTTT
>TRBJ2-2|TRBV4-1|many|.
CASSQDLGGQGIITGELFF
TGCGCCAGCAGCCAAGATCTCGGCGGCCAGGGCATAATCACCGGGGAGCTGTTTTTT
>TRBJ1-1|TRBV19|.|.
CASRSWTWGTFF
TGTGCCAGTAGATCCTGGACGTGGGGAACTTTCTTT
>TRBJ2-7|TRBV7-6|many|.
CASSPSGTEYEQYF
TGTGCCAGCAGCCCGTCCGGGACTGAATACGAGCAGTACTTC
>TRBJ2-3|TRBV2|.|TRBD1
CASSEGTGGLGTQYF
TGTGCCAGCAGTGAAGGGACAGGGGGGTTAGGTACGCAGTATTTT
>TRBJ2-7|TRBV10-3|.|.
CAISDGGGGSYEQYF
TGTGCCATCAGTGATGGGGGCGGAGGCTCCTACGAGCAGTACTTC
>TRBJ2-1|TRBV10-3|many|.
CAISPRETAEGNEQFF
TGTGCCATCAGTCCCCGTGAGACAGCAGAAGGCAATGAGCAGTTCTTC
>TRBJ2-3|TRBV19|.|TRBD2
CASRTAGTSTDTQYF
TGTGCCAGTAGAACAGCGGGAACTAGCACAGATACGCAGTATTTT
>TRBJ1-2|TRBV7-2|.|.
CASSVPGLYGYTF
TGTGCCAGCAGCGTACCGGGACTCTATGGCTACACCTTC
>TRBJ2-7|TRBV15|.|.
CATSTGTATYEQYF
TGTGCCACCAGCACCGGCACAGCTACCTACGAGCAGTACTTC
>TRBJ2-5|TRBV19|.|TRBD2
CASSIATSSGGTRETQYF
TGTGCCAGTAGTATAGCCACCTCTAGCGGGGGCACCCGGGAGACCCAGTACTTC
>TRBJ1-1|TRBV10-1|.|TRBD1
CASSVGTGVAFF
TGCGCCAGCAGTGTAGGGACAGGGGTTGCTTTCTTT
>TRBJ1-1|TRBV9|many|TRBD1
CASSPPPTGFTEAFF
TGTGCCAGCAGCCCCCCCCCGACAGGGTTCACTGAAGCTTTCTTT
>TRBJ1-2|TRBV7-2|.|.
CASSLTRLTF
TGTGCCAGCAGCTTAACGCGTCTCACCTTC
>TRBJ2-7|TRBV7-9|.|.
CASSSNQGYEQYF
TGTGCCAGCAGCTCAAATCAGGGCTACGAGCAGTACTTC
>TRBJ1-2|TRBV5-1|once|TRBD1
CASSSGTGDGGYGYTF
TGCGCCAGCAGCTCCGGGACAGGGGATGGTGGCTATGGCTACACCTTC
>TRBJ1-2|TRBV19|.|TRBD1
CASSKTGDYYGYTF
TGTGCCAGTAGTAAGACAGGGGATTACTATGGCTACACCTTC
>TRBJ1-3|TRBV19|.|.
CASSKQHSGNTIYF
TGTGCCAGTAGCAAACAACATTCTGGAAACACCATATATTTT
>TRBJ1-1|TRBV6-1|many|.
CASTLSENTEAFF
TGTGCCAGCACCCTTTCCGAGAACACTGAAGCTTTCTTT